Below, 20 T cell receptor beta chains from the same sample are listed, as sequenced in a study of blood T cell repertoires in COVID-19. The protocol was immunoSEQ multiplex PCR, while the TCRdb copy is restricted to in-frame clones and leaves out a portion. The sample comprises about 270,000 clones, less than 85% of which are singletons, and roughly 3.1% rests with the top ten. The sample comprised peripheral blood. Every receptor here comes from a woman between 18 and 29 years old with acute or convalescent COVID-19.

The chain is built from TRBV5-1 and TRBJ2-7; 7 bases map to TRBD1. The germline V gene encodes CDR1 SGHRS and CDR2 YFSETQ. This CDR3 has 14 amino acids. V dropped 2 bases and J dropped 2; count of bases not matched to a gene: 4. CDR3 DNA: TGCGCCAGCAGCTTCGGGACAGATGCCTACGAGCAGTACTTC. Amino acids: CASSFGTDAYEQYF.

The V and J genes are TRBV27 and TRBJ2-1, with 13 bases fitting TRBD2. The CDR3 loop spans 16 amino acids. Germline loops: CDR1 MNHEY, CDR2 SMNVEV (reference sequence). J gave up 7 bases and V 5 bases, and 8 bases lay outside the gene matches. The CDR3 spells CASSRLAGGVLNEQFF. The DNA of the CDR3 is TGTGCCAGCAGTCGACTAGCGGGAGGCGTTTTAAATGAGCAGTTCTTC.

The chain links TRBV21-1 to TRBJ2-1; the table assigns TRBD2, which was not confirmed against the DNA. TRBV21-1 is designated a pseudogene. The CDR3 has 17 amino acids. CDR3 in amino acids: CAIPLAAKQNSYNEQFF. CDR3 nucleotide sequence: TGTGCCATCCCTCTAGCGGCAAAGCAAAACTCCTACAATGAGCAGTTCTTC.

The chain links TRBV7-2 to TRBJ2-7, with D possibly being TRBD2 (6 bases). CDR3 length: 15 amino acids. Per germline, CDR1 SGHTA and CDR2 FQGNSA. The V end lost 5 bases, the J end lost 3 bases, and 17 bases lay between the germline ends. The CDR3 spells CASSALLREHYEQYF. The CDR3 coding sequence is TGTGCCAGCAGCGCACTACTACGGGAGCACTACGAGCAGTACTTC.

The chain combines TRBV4-3 with TRBJ2-2; D perhaps matches TRBD1 (6 bases). V was clipped by 2 bases and J by 3 bases, with 10 bases between them. Germline V gene lookup returns CDR1 LGHNA and CDR2 YSLEER. The CDR3 totals 15 residues. The CDR3: CASSQMDRDTGELFF. The CDR3 nucleotides read TGCGCCAGCAGCCAAATGGACAGAGACACCGGGGAGCTGTTTTTT.

V gene TRBV7-2 combines with J gene TRBJ2-5; 8 bases agree with TRBD2. Unmatched junction bases numbered 7, after V lost 0 bases and J lost 4 bases. CDR1 and CDR2 (germline): SGHTA, FQGNSA. The CDR3 contains 16 residues. CDR3 loop: CASSLAPPGLGETQYF. In nucleotides, the CDR3 is TGTGCCAGCAGCTTAGCCCCCCCGGGACTAGGAGAGACCCAGTACTTC.

This chain connects TRBV7-9 to TRBJ2-7; TRBD1 aligns across 8 bases. The junction had 7 bases not matched to a gene; V was cut back by 2 bases and J by 1 base. The CDR3 extends over 16 amino acids. In germline, CDR1 is SEHNR, CDR2 FQNEAQ (reference sequence). CDR3 nucleotides: TGTGCCAGCAGCTTATCTTCGGGACAGGCGTCCTACGAGCAGTACTTC. Encoded protein: CASSLSSGQASYEQYF.

The chain links TRBV24-1 to TRBJ2-7, with 7 bases that match TRBD1. Trimming at V came to 12 bases and at J to 2 bases, leaving 12 bases not matched to a gene. CDR3 length equals 14 residues. From germline, CDR1 is KGHDR and CDR2 SFDVKD. Here the CDR3 reads CAATREGQAYEQYF. CDR3 DNA: TGTGCCGCCACCCGCGAAGGACAGGCCTACGAGCAGTACTTC.

The genes are TRBV27 and TRBJ2-3; TRBD2 agrees at 11 bases. Per germline, CDR1 MNHEY and CDR2 SMNVEV (reference sequence). CDR3 length equals 15 residues. Losses at the gene ends were 5 bases for V and 8 bases for J; bases not matched to a gene: 9. CDR3 DNA: TGTGCCAGCAGTGGGACTAGCGGCCCACAGGTTACGCAGTATTTT. Protein sequence: CASSGTSGPQVTQYF.

The J gene is TRBJ2-1, the V gene TRBV14, with D perhaps TRBD1 (5 bases). The CDR3 loop spans 16 amino acids. The germline CDR1 and CDR2 sequences are SGHDN and FVKESK. Trimming shortened V by 1 base and J by 3 bases, and 13 bases separated the two germline ends. CDR3 bases: TGTGCCAGCAGCCAAGTGAAGGGGCAGCTCTACAATGAGCAGTTCTTC. Its protein product is CASSQVKGQLYNEQFF. The full variable domain, rest sourced from reference TRBV14 and TRBJ2-1, is EAGVTQFPSHSVIEKGQTVTLRCDPISGHDNLYWYRRVMGKEIKFLLHFVKESKQDESGMPNNRFLAERTGGTYSTLKVQPAELEDSGVYFCASSQVKGQLYNEQFFGPGTRLTVL.

In its sample, this clone was seen a few times. The gene calls are TRBV6-2 or TRBV6-3 and TRBJ2-5; 14 bases fit TRBD2. Germline CDR1 MNHEY, CDR2 SVGEGT. CDR3 length: 16 amino acids. J lost 5 bases, V lost 0 bases, and 2 bases had no gene match. The CDR3 DNA follows: TGTGCCAGCAGTTACTCGGGACTAGCGGGAGCGGAGACCCAGTACTTC. Protein: CASSYSGLAGAETQYF.

The chain uses TRBV7-3 and TRBJ1-5; D is unresolved. The CDR3 is 18 residues long. V was pared by 2 bases and J by 1 base, with 18 bases between. Germline loops: CDR1 SGHTA, CDR2 FQGTGA. The CDR3 DNA sequence: TGTGCCAGCAGCTTATCGCGGCAATTGCTACCCAGCAATCAGCCCCAGCATTTT. This codes for CASSLSRQLLPSNQPQHF. Supplemented by reference TRBV7-3 and TRBJ1-5, the full variable domain reads GAGVSQTPSNKVTEKGKYVELRCDPISGHTALYWYRQSLGQGPEFLIYFQGTGAADDSGLPNDRFFAVRPEGSVSTLKIQRTERGDSAVYLCASSLSRQLLPSNQPQHFGDGTRLSIL.

This chain uses TRBV10-1 with TRBJ2-2, with D unclear. Germline V gene data show CDR1 as WNHNN and CDR2 as SYGVQD (reference sequence). The CDR3 loop spans 17 amino acids. Trimming cost V 0 bases and J 6 bases, with 17 bases left between them. The CDR3 DNA is TGCGCCAGCAGTGAGTCGAATCGTGGCTTAGCTGCCGGGGAGCTGTTTTTT. Its protein is CASSESNRGLAAGELFF.

The chain couples TRBV28 to TRBJ2-7; possibly TRBD2 for D (5 bases). The germline CDR1 and CDR2 sequences are MDHEN and SYDVKM. V lost 2 bases, J lost 0 bases, and 11 bases lay in between. This CDR3 contains 15 residues. This CDR3 is CASSLKGGLSYEQYF. The CDR3 DNA reads as TGTGCCAGCAGTTTAAAGGGCGGGCTCTCCTACGAGCAGTACTTC.

The genes are TRBV11-3 and TRBJ2-7; 8 bases map to TRBD2. J gave up 5 bases and V 5 bases, and 8 bases lay outside the gene matches. Germline V lookup: CDR1 SGHNT, CDR2 YENEEA. The CDR3 spans 14 residues. The CDR3: CASSRSGRTNEQYF. In nucleotides, the CDR3 is TGTGCCAGCAGCCGAAGCGGGAGAACTAACGAGCAGTACTTC.

The chain couples TRBV6-5 to TRBJ1-3; TRBD1 matches 8 bases. Trimming took 2 bases from V and 8 from J; bases not matched to a gene: 5. Germline CDR1 and CDR2: MNHEY and SVGAGI. The CDR3 consists of 14 residues. The DNA of the CDR3 is TGTGCCAGCAGTTACGGGCAGGGGGCGTACACCATATATTTT. It is translated as CASSYGQGAYTIYF.

Comment on this clone: Other DNA sequences in the sample encode the same CDR3. Here the CDR3 DNA reads TGTGCCAGCAGCTTAGGTCTCAGCTCCTACGAGCAGTACTTC. It yields the protein CASSLGLSSYEQYF. The chain couples TRBV7-2 to TRBJ2-7; D is uncertain. This CDR3 is built from 14 residues. Germline V lookup: CDR1 SGHTA, CDR2 FQGNSA. The ends were cut back, 1 base at V and 0 bases at J, with 7 bases in the middle.

This clone was found a few times. The rearrangement uses TRBV7-2 and TRBJ2-1, with TRBD1 as a possible D gene (5 bases). V gave up 4 bases and J gave up 7 bases, with 14 bases separating them. The CDR3 has 14 amino acids. Germline assignment: CDR1 SGHTA and CDR2 FQGNSA. Here the CDR3 reads CASSSMRQGNEQFF. CDR3 bases: TGTGCCAGCAGCTCGATGAGGCAGGGTAATGAGCAGTTCTTC.

This sequence joins TRBV10-1 and TRBJ2-7; D may be TRBD2 (5 bases). The CDR3 is 13 amino acids. The V gene's germline CDR1 is WNHNN and CDR2 SYGVQD (reference sequence). V was shortened by 5 bases and J by 6 bases, with 14 bases between the two germline ends. DNA of the CDR3: TGCGCCAGCAGTCGCGGGTATCTAAGCGAGCAGTACTTC. This translates into CASSRGYLSEQYF.

J is TRBJ2-7 and V is TRBV12-3 or TRBV12-4; perhaps TRBD1 as D (6 bases). The CDR3 has 13 amino acids. V was shortened by 6 bases and J by 6 bases, with 15 bases between the two germline ends. The CDR3 region is CASRTGRIGEQYF. The CDR3 DNA follows: TGTGCCAGCAGGACAGGACGGATCGGCGAGCAGTACTTC.